The subject of this entry is one T cell receptor (beta chain). What it binds is unknown. This entry belongs to a study of OX40 agonist ivuxolimab in advanced cancers. The overall study: Averaging roughly 60 years in age, with a range of roughly 23 to 85, the cohort was around 83% male.

Here immunoSEQ multiplex PCR was the method, and the copy in TCRdb shows in-frame clones only, minus some. The table shows 60,000 to 100,000 clones, with around 86% occurring only once. General study results and limits: The antigen specificity of the peripheral T cells (those that were expanded) was not determined. Among the least clonally expanded were partial responders at 0.1-3.0 mg/kg. Clones of CD4+ and CD8+ blood T cells grew by week 6 at doses of 0.1 to 3.0 mg/kg.

V was pared by 4 bases and J by 0 bases, with 10 bases of the junction left unmatched. Germline CDR1 LNHDA, CDR2 SQIVND (reference sequence). This CDR3 is 17 amino acids long. Material: CD4+ or CD8+ T cells sorted from blood, obtained in a trial of the OX40 agonist ivuxolimab. This TCR came from an adult with an advanced solid tumor such as melanoma, head and neck, liver or kidney cancer. J is TRBJ1-2 and V is TRBV19, with 8 bases that match TRBD1. The CDR3 sequence is CASSTLRGRRTNYGYTF. The CDR3 bases are TGTGCCAGTAGTACCCTCAGGGGGCGCCGCACTAACTATGGCTACACCTTC.